Listed below are T cell receptor beta chains from one sample, sequenced in a study of T cells in Graves' hyperthyroidism and ophthalmopathy. TCRdb recomputed calls from the multiplex PCR reads with MiXCR, one row per CDR3 protein. This table holds fewer than 350,000 distinct CDR3 sequences, more than 10% found once. Input material: blood. These receptors were obtained from a woman in her twenties or thirties with Graves' hyperthyroidism that later progressed to Graves' ophthalmopathy. CDR3s include the opening cysteine and the closing phenylalanine or tryptophan. The order of the fields is D gene, V gene, clone size, J gene, CDR3 protein, CDR3 DNA. D genes are given only for firm matches. Only some rows state a clone size, as once, few, many or a class for expanded clones.

>.|TRBV27|.|TRBJ1-1
CASSLRGGSMNTEAFF
TGTGCCAGCAGTTTACGGGGGGGCTCCATGAACACTGAAGCTTTCTTT
>TRBD1|TRBV7-3|many|TRBJ1-6
CASSSTGGDSPLHF
TGTGCCAGCAGCTCCACAGGGGGCGATTCACCCCTCCACTTT
>.|TRBV20-1|many|TRBJ2-7
CSAAIGATYEQYF
TGCAGTGCTGCAATCGGGGCCACCTACGAGCAGTACTTC
>TRBD2|TRBV6-1|many|TRBJ2-7
CASSEDSGGYNEQYF
TGTGCCAGCAGTGAAGATTCGGGAGGCTATAACGAGCAGTACTTC
>.|TRBV7-3|many|TRBJ1-1
CASSLYGENTEAFF
TGTGCCAGCAGCTTATACGGGGAAAACACTGAAGCTTTCTTT
>.|TRBV19|few|TRBJ2-5
CASSAPTPRETQYF
TGTGCCAGTAGTGCCCCTACCCCGAGGGAGACCCAGTACTTC
>TRBD2|TRBV7-9|many|TRBJ2-7
CASSPSLAEPGEQYF
TGTGCCAGCAGCCCGAGTCTAGCGGAACCCGGGGAGCAGTACTTC
>.|TRBV9|few|TRBJ2-1
CASRPVGLSYNEQFF
TGTGCCAGCCGCCCGGTAGGCCTCTCCTACAATGAGCAGTTCTTC
>.|TRBV18|many|TRBJ2-1
CASSPPKSLEQFF
TGTGCCAGCTCACCACCTAAATCTCTTGAGCAGTTCTTC
>.|TRBV11-3|many|TRBJ2-1
CASSRAGLSPSNEQFF
TGTGCCAGCAGCCGAGCCGGCCTAAGCCCGAGCAATGAGCAGTTCTTC
>.|TRBV29-1|many|TRBJ2-1
CSVESGVHNEQFF
TGCAGCGTTGAGTCAGGGGTCCACAATGAGCAGTTCTTC
>TRBD2|TRBV19|few|TRBJ2-1
CATQRTSGAYNEQFF
TGTGCCACTCAGAGGACTAGCGGAGCCTACAATGAGCAGTTCTTC
>.|TRBV5-4|few|TRBJ2-1
CASSLRLLNNEQFF
TGTGCCAGCAGCTTGCGTCTCCTTAACAATGAGCAGTTCTTC
>.|TRBV7-3|.|TRBJ1-6
CASSFLGQGSSYNSPLHF
TGTGCCAGCAGCTTCCTCGGGCAGGGAAGCTCCTATAATTCACCCCTCCACTTT
>.|TRBV2|many|TRBJ2-1
CASSESLVRWQFF
TGTGCCAGCAGTGAATCCTTGGTCCGGTGGCAGTTCTTC
>TRBD1|TRBV7-9|many|TRBJ2-4
CASSHGQGINIQYF
TGTGCCAGCAGCCACGGACAGGGTATAAACATTCAGTACTTC
>.|TRBV12-3/TRBV12-4|many|TRBJ2-7
CASSPSSVHEQYF
TGTGCCAGCAGTCCCTCGTCGGTCCACGAGCAGTACTTC
>.|TRBV7-2|many|TRBJ2-7
CASSFNWGSSYEQYF
TGTGCCAGCAGCTTCAACTGGGGGAGCTCCTACGAGCAGTACTTC
>.|TRBV20-1|many|TRBJ2-7
CSATGTYEQYF
TGCAGTGCGACGGGGACCTACGAGCAGTACTTC
>.|TRBV12-3/TRBV12-4|many|TRBJ2-1
CASSYHNEQFF
TGTGCCAGCAGTTACCACAATGAGCAGTTCTTC
>TRBD2|TRBV27|.|TRBJ2-7
CASSGLASTYEQYF
TGTGCCAGCAGCGGACTAGCGAGTACCTACGAGCAGTACTTC
>.|TRBV27|.|TRBJ1-1
CASSLSGGSTEAFF
TGTGCCAGCAGTTTATCAGGTGGGAGCACTGAAGCTTTCTTT
>.|TRBV9|few|TRBJ1-1
CASSATLSPEAFF
TGTGCCAGCAGCGCGACCCTAAGTCCTGAAGCTTTCTTT
>TRBD1|TRBV2|many|TRBJ2-2
CASRNRGTGELFF
TGTGCCAGCAGGAACAGGGGCACCGGGGAGCTGTTTTTT
>TRBD1|TRBV4-1|.|TRBJ2-7
CASSPYAASTGSAYEQYF
TGCGCCAGCAGCCCCTACGCGGCCTCGACAGGGTCGGCCTACGAGCAGTACTTC
>.|TRBV29-1|.|TRBJ1-1
CSALTGLNTEAFF
TGCAGCGCCCTTACAGGGTTGAACACTGAAGCTTTCTTT
>.|TRBV7-6|many|TRBJ2-1
CASSLDGDNEQFF
TGTGCCAGCAGCTTGGACGGGGACAATGAGCAGTTCTTC
>.|TRBV18|.|TRBJ1-5
CASSPSSQGGNQPQHF
TGTGCCAGCTCACCGTCCAGCCAGGGAGGGAATCAGCCCCAGCATTTT
>TRBD2|TRBV4-2|few|TRBJ2-7
CASSQGPGGDEQYF
TGTGCCAGCAGCCAAGGTCCGGGAGGGGACGAGCAGTACTTC
>.|TRBV5-6|.|TRBJ2-7
CASSLQGGRLYEQYF
TGTGCCAGCAGCTTACAGGGTGGGCGCCTCTACGAGCAGTACTTC
>TRBD2|TRBV9|many|TRBJ2-1
CASSVGAGTSEDEQFF
TGTGCCAGCAGCGTAGGAGCCGGGACTAGCGAGGATGAGCAGTTCTTC
>.|TRBV4-1|many|TRBJ1-2
CASSRFLGGRTKRGYTF
TGCGCCAGCAGCCGCTTCCTTGGTGGGCGGACTAAACGTGGCTACACCTTC